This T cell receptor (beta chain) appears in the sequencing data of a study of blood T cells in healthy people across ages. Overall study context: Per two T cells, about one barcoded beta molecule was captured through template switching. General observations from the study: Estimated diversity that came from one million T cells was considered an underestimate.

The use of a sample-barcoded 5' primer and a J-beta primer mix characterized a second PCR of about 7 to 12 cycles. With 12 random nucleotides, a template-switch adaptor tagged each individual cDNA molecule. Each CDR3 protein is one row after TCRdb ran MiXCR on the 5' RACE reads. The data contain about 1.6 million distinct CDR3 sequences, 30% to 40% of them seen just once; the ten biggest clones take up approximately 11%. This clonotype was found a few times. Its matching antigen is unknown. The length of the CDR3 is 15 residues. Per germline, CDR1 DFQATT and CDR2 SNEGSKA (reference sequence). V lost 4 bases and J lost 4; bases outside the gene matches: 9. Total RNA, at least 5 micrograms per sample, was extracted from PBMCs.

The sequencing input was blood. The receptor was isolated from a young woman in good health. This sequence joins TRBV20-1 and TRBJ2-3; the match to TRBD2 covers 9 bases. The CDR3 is CSAKLPGLAPDTQYF. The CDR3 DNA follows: TGCAGTGCTAAACTTCCGGGACTAGCCCCAGATACGCAGTATTTT.